A single sample gave rise to the 4 T cell receptor beta chains below, sequenced in a study of Graves' ophthalmopathy and Graves' hyperthyroidism. Amplification from RNA transcripts yielded the TCR beta CDR3 regions. RT-PCR with HTBI primers came first, then second-round multiplex PCR. Via MiXCR, TCRdb re-called the multiplex PCR reads, giving one row per CDR3 protein. Found here are 300,000 or so distinct CDR3 sequences, about a sixth of them singletons; the top ten hold 9% to 15%. Input material: peripheral blood. The source of these receptors is an adult man with Graves' ophthalmopathy.

CDR3 residues: CSVPGQKNTEAFF. The CDR3 DNA sequence: TGCAGCGTTCCGGGACAGAAGAACACTGAAGCTTTCTTT. J is TRBJ1-1 and V is TRBV29-1, with 7 bases matching TRBD1. The CDR3 is 13 residues long. With 5 bases clipped from V and 1 base from J, the junction kept 4 bases outside the gene matches. Germline CDR1 is SQVTM and CDR2 is ANQGSEA.

This clonotype occurred many times. V and J are TRBV6-5 and TRBJ1-3; D not resolved. The V end lost 0 bases, the J end lost 0 bases, and 6 bases lay between the germline ends. The germline CDR1 and CDR2 sequences are MNHEY and SVGAGI. This CDR3 has 15 amino acids. The DNA for the CDR3 is TGTGCCAGCAGTTACTCACAAGCCTCTGGAAACACCATATATTTT. Translated: CASSYSQASGNTIYF.

This clonotype has at least ten counts. This may be a read error: a much more frequent sequence differs by one nucleotide. The J gene is TRBJ2-7, the V gene TRBV30; the D gene is possibly TRBD1 (6 bases). Looked up from germline, CDR1 is GTSNPN and CDR2 is SVGIG (reference sequence). The CDR3 is 15 residues long. V lost 3 bases to trimming and J lost 2 bases, with 17 bases between them. CDR3 in amino acids: CAWSGKDRSPYEQYF. In DNA form, the CDR3 reads TGTGCCTGGAGCGGGAAGGACAGATCCCCCTACGAGCAGTACTTC.

This clonotype was recorded at least ten times. The chain combines TRBV9 with TRBJ2-4, with D possibly being TRBD1 or TRBD2 (5 bases each). There are 14 residues in the CDR3. V lost 0 bases to trimming and J lost 9 bases, with 13 bases between them. Germline V gene data show CDR1 as SGDLS and CDR2 as YYNGEE. As DNA, the CDR3 is TGTGCCAGCAGCGTAGAAGTTCGTGGGGGCATTCAGTACTTC. This gives the protein CASSVEVRGGIQYF. Combining the CDR3 with reference TRBV9 and TRBJ2-4 gives the whole variable domain DSGVTQTPKHLITATGQRVTLRCSPRSGDLSVYWYQQSLDQGLQFLIQYYNGEERAKGNILERFSAQQFPDLHSELNLSSLELGDSALYFCASSVEVRGGIQYFGAGTRLSVL.